This T cell receptor beta chain was found in a study of CD8+CD57+ T cells in acquired aplastic anemia. Background on the study: Sorted CD4+ and CD8+ cells yielded DNA averaging around 3.2 ug. Findings and limits, study-wide: Patients versus controls showed no significant CD8+ Simpson's diversity difference. It was found that roughly 31 CD8+ CDR3 sequences were shared between patients and controls.

TCR beta VDJ and CDR3 were profiled, and genomic DNA was the template. TCRdb processed the reads anew with MiXCR; each CDR3 protein has one entry. The sample has a few hundred thousand distinct CDR3 sequences; about half are singletons. After removal of 3 bases from V and 2 bases from J, the junction contained 10 bases not matched to a gene. Germline V gives CDR1 ENHRY, CDR2 SYGVKD. The CDR3 extends over 16 amino acids. Those patients picked for sequencing had displayed CD8+CD57+ cell expansion on flow cytometry. The blood sampling took place in patients who had so far received no therapy. Points on this clonotype: Its specificity is unknown.

This TCR was sampled from a human donor with aplastic anemia. J is TRBJ2-7 and V is TRBV10-3, with 7 bases fitting TRBD2. Sequenced material: sorted CD4+, CD8+, or CD8+CD57+ T cells (not recorded which) from PBMCs. CDR3 nucleotides: TGTGCCATCAGTGATAAGCTAGCGGCTGAAACCTACGAGCAGTACTTC. Its protein is CAISDKLAAETYEQYF.